These T cell receptor beta chains were read from a single sample in a study of CD8+CD57+ T cells in acquired aplastic anemia. TCRdb reprocessed the reads with MiXCR, giving one entry per CDR3 protein. The data hold 400,000 to 450,000 distinct CDR3 sequences, with 55% to 75% observed a single time. The specimen was sorted CD4+, CD8+, or CD8+CD57+ T cells (not recorded which) from PBMCs. All receptors derive from a human donor in good health, serving as a control. Each CDR3 is given with its conserved first and last residue. Fields, in order: clone size, J gene, D gene, V gene, CDR3 DNA, CDR3 protein. D genes are given only for firm matches. Where a row states a size, it is once, few, many or the class of an expanded clone; other rows omit it.

clone_size: .; j_call: TRBJ1-1; d_call: .; v_call: TRBV29-1; cdr3_nt: TGCAGCGTTCTTGGTGCGGACACTGAAGCTTTCTTT; cdr3_aa: CSVLGADTEAFF
clone_size: many; j_call: TRBJ1-2; d_call: .; v_call: TRBV5-5; cdr3_nt: TGTGCCAGCAAACTAACCCTACAGGGCCACTATGGCTACACCTTC; cdr3_aa: CASKLTLQGHYGYTF
clone_size: .; j_call: TRBJ1-2; d_call: .; v_call: TRBV12-3/TRBV12-4; cdr3_nt: TGTGCCAGCAGTTTAGACCTGGCCTATGGCTACACCTTC; cdr3_aa: CASSLDLAYGYTF
clone_size: few; j_call: TRBJ1-6; d_call: .; v_call: TRBV20-1; cdr3_nt: TGCAGTGCTAGAGTTACGACAGGCGTACGACCATCACCCCTCCACTTT; cdr3_aa: CSARVTTGVRPSPLHF
clone_size: .; j_call: TRBJ2-3; d_call: TRBD1; v_call: TRBV19; cdr3_nt: TGTGCCAGTAGTACCGGACAGGGGGCAGAAGATACGCAGTATTTT; cdr3_aa: CASSTGQGAEDTQYF
clone_size: .; j_call: TRBJ2-2; d_call: TRBD1; v_call: TRBV7-9; cdr3_nt: TGTGCCAGCAGCCGACAGGACAGGGGCCGAGTACCCCTCTTTTTT; cdr3_aa: CASSRQDRGRVPLFF
clone_size: .; j_call: TRBJ2-5; d_call: .; v_call: TRBV5-1; cdr3_nt: TGCGCCAGCAGCTTGTCCGGGGAAGAAGACCAGTACTTC; cdr3_aa: CASSLSGEEDQYF
clone_size: .; j_call: TRBJ2-5; d_call: .; v_call: TRBV7-9; cdr3_nt: TGTGCCAGCAGCTTAACATCGTTCGAGACCCAGTACTTC; cdr3_aa: CASSLTSFETQYF
clone_size: .; j_call: TRBJ2-3; d_call: .; v_call: TRBV30; cdr3_nt: TGTGCCTGGAGTTCGGGGAACACAGATACGCAGTATTTT; cdr3_aa: CAWSSGNTDTQYF
clone_size: many; j_call: TRBJ2-3; d_call: .; v_call: TRBV7-2; cdr3_nt: TGTGCCAGCAGCTTAGGCGGCCCTCCTAGCACAGATACGCAGTATTTT; cdr3_aa: CASSLGGPPSTDTQYF
clone_size: .; j_call: TRBJ1-1; d_call: TRBD1; v_call: TRBV19; cdr3_nt: TGTGCCAGTAGTAAGGGGGCGCCGGGATTGAACACTGAAGCTTTCTTT; cdr3_aa: CASSKGAPGLNTEAFF
clone_size: .; j_call: TRBJ1-5; d_call: .; v_call: TRBV9; cdr3_nt: TGTGCCAGCAGCGTGTCGGGACTAGTCTACGAGCAGCATTTT; cdr3_aa: CASSVSGLVYEQHF
clone_size: .; j_call: TRBJ1-2; d_call: TRBD1; v_call: TRBV20-1; cdr3_nt: TGCAGTGCTAGCGAGGGGACAGGGGATGGCTACACCTTC; cdr3_aa: CSASEGTGDGYTF
clone_size: once; j_call: TRBJ1-2; d_call: TRBD1; v_call: TRBV6-1; cdr3_nt: TGTGCCACCACGGGACAGGGGAGGGGTGGCTACACCTTC; cdr3_aa: CATTGQGRGGYTF
clone_size: many; j_call: TRBJ2-7; d_call: TRBD1; v_call: TRBV7-2; cdr3_nt: TGTGCTAGCAGCTTAGGGGGCACCTACGAGCAGTACTTC; cdr3_aa: CASSLGGTYEQYF
clone_size: .; j_call: TRBJ2-1; d_call: .; v_call: TRBV9; cdr3_nt: TGTGCCAGCAGCGTTACAGTAGGGGGGCTTTCTCGATTCTTC; cdr3_aa: CASSVTVGGLSRFF
clone_size: few; j_call: TRBJ1-6; d_call: .; v_call: TRBV7-9; cdr3_nt: TGTGCCAGCAGCTTAGAACAATATAATTCACCCCTCCACTTT; cdr3_aa: CASSLEQYNSPLHF
clone_size: .; j_call: TRBJ2-7; d_call: TRBD1; v_call: TRBV5-6; cdr3_nt: TGTGCCAGCAGCCGTCAACAGGGGGCCTACGAGCAGTACTTC; cdr3_aa: CASSRQQGAYEQYF
clone_size: many; j_call: TRBJ2-5; d_call: .; v_call: TRBV27; cdr3_nt: TGTGCCAGCAGGGCGGGGCTTCAAGAGGTTCGAGAGACCCAGTACTTC; cdr3_aa: CASRAGLQEVRETQYF
clone_size: many; j_call: TRBJ1-5; d_call: TRBD1; v_call: TRBV20-1; cdr3_nt: TGCAGTGCTACCCGGACAGGGGCTATCAATCAGCCCCAGCATTTT; cdr3_aa: CSATRTGAINQPQHF